The TCR beta chain described here comes from a study of T cell responses to AZD1222 COVID-19 vaccine (dated by TCRdb to about 2021). Notes on the research overall: TCR sequencing covered 230 to 250 trial participants: nearly 210 given two doses of AZD1222 and about 26 given two doses of MenACWY control vaccine. Trial participants were enrolled into age subgroups of 18-55, 56-69 and 70-plus years, which contained about 160, 30 and 59 TCR-sequenced participants, respectively.

Based on the germline V gene, the CDR1 and CDR2 sequences are SGHDT and YYEEEE. The V and J ends are trimmed by 1 base and 1 base, leaving 9 bases between them. The CDR3 contains 15 residues, cysteine and phenylalanine counted. Kept here is only the CDR3 DNA, which spans 45 bases and is read in frame from base 1. Study-level results and caveats: Conclusions about previously exposed vaccinees are limited, since just six or seven AZD1222 recipients were seropositive for SARS-CoV-2 at baseline. Because no day 14 peak-response samples were available, the repertoires could be characterized only after the peak T cell response. CD4 TCRs associated with the vaccine covered the entire spike protein, and the dominant responses were in regions 160-218 and 743-854. After two AZD1222 doses, both the breadth and the depth of spike-specific TCRs were significantly higher than at day 0 and than in MenACWY recipients. Participants were mostly white British and included more females than males, and it was suggested by the authors that clonal diversity may have been underestimated. Reportedly, close to half of the unique spike-specific TCRs recognized epitopes lying outside the regions that are mutated in the B.1.351 and B.1.1.7 variants. In the small 56-69-year group, the increase in depth fell short of significance, most likely because of low power.

As for this clone: The antigen this receptor binds is unknown. There are no base qualities to consult, and no much larger clone falls within one base.

The CDR3 regions of human TCRbeta chains were subjected to immunosequencing. The authors' analysis ran thus. Repertoire TCRs were checked for matches against a reference library of SARS-CoV-2-specific TCRs that had been generated using the MIRA antigen-specificity platform. Breadth meant the fraction of unique TCRs that were SARS-CoV-2-associated, whereas depth meant the fraction of total T cells that were SARS-CoV-2-associated. Using the MIRA data, each spike-specific TCR was assigned both to the spike region to which the TCR was reactive and to a CD4 or CD8 class. Log10-transformed breadth and depth values were compared by one-way ANOVA with Sidak's multiple comparisons tests. Entries here come from immuneACCESS through TCRdb and include only in-frame sequences with V and J called. Some clones fail to appear in such tables; in the studies checked, an unresolved V gene covers under half of the shortfall, and the cause of the remainder is unknown. V, J and clone size reflect that table, while D and trimming were determined from the DNA. This sample is represented by approximately 140,000 clones; 92% of them were singletons. Together, the top ten hold about a tenth of the sample.

The time point label here, explained by the study, means: about 28 days (+/-7) after the second vaccine dose. AZD1222 recipients with second doses at about 4 weeks or about 12 weeks were pooled, because spike-specific TCR depth and breadth did not differ between schedules. Samples from vaccinated people were obtained from the UK trials COV001 and COV002, which included a single-blind randomized controlled phase 2/3 trial of AZD1222 (ChAdOx1 nCoV-19) in healthy adults. For TCRbeta chain sequencing, PBMC samples were collected from trial participants at day 0 and at day 28 after the second dose. The chain joins TRBV5-6 to TRBJ1-5, with TRBD1 as a weak D call on 5 bases. The TCR sequence derives from an adult who received the AZD1222 COVID-19 vaccine. Source: peripheral blood, taken 28 days after the second AZD1222 dose. At the DNA level, the sequence is TGTGCCAGCAGCTTGATAGGGGCGAGCAATCAGCCCCAGCATTTT. This gives the protein CASSLIGASNQPQHF.